Listed below are T cell receptor beta chains from one sample, sequenced in a study of T cell responses to AZD1222 COVID-19 vaccine. The repertoire was sequenced with immunoSEQ multiplex PCR; TCRdb's copy has only in-frame clones and lacks some. The table includes around 180,000 clones, roughly 92% detected once. Specimen: peripheral blood, collected 28 days after the second AZD1222 dose. The receptors here all came from an adult who received the AZD1222 COVID-19 vaccine. Each CDR3 is given with its conserved first and last residue. A D gene is named only where the DNA matches it firmly. Size tells how often a clone was seen (once, few, many) or the class of an expanded clone, and some rows leave it out.

TRBJ2-7	TRBD2	TRBV28	once	TGTGCCAGCACCGGACCGGGAGGGGCTTCCTACGAGCAGTACTTC	CASTGPGGASYEQYF
TRBJ2-7	.	TRBV3-1/TRBV3-2	once	TGTGCCAGCAGCCACGCACCCAGGTACGAGCAGTACTTC	CASSHAPRYEQYF
TRBJ1-2	.	TRBV10-3	.	TGTGCCATCAGCGGGACTGAAGAGTATGGCTACACCTTC	CAISGTEEYGYTF
TRBJ2-5	.	TRBV19	.	TGTGCCAGTAGTTTAACACGGGAGACCCAGTACTTC	CASSLTRETQYF
TRBJ1-4	.	TRBV11-2	few	TGTGCCAGCAGGAGTACGGCGGATGAAAAACTGTTTTTT	CASRSTADEKLFF
TRBJ2-1	TRBD1	TRBV10-2	.	TGCGCCAGCAGTGAAACTAGCCGACAGGGGGGGTTCTTC	CASSETSRQGGFF
TRBJ1-5	.	TRBV12-1	.	TGTGCCAGCAATTTCGGGATTAAGGGACAGCGTAATCAGCCCCAGCATTTT	CASNFGIKGQRNQPQHF
TRBJ1-2	TRBD1	TRBV7-2	.	TGTGCCAGCAGCCACCCCCGTACGGACAGGGTCGGGTATGGCTACACCTTC	CASSHPRTDRVGYGYTF
TRBJ2-7	TRBD2	TRBV6-2/TRBV6-3	.	TGTGCCAGCAGTTATATAACTAGCGGTTCCTACGAGCAGTACTTC	CASSYITSGSYEQYF
TRBJ1-5	.	TRBV6-5	.	TGTGCCAGCAAGACAGGAAGGAATCAGCCCCAGCATTTT	CASKTGRNQPQHF
TRBJ1-5	.	TRBV7-9	.	TGTGCCAGCAGCTTAGAAGGGTTCCGTCAGCCCCAGCATTTT	CASSLEGFRQPQHF
TRBJ2-3	.	TRBV6-1	.	TGTGCCAGCAGTGATCTCGGTCAGCGGAGCACAGATACGCAGTATTTT	CASSDLGQRSTDTQYF
TRBJ1-1	.	TRBV7-9	.	TGTGCCAGCGTCCTGCGCCATCAGCTTAACACTGAAGCTTTCTTT	CASVLRHQLNTEAFF
TRBJ2-2	.	TRBV5-1	.	TGCGCCAGCAGCTTGGTGCCTTACACCGGGGAGCTGTTTTTT	CASSLVPYTGELFF
TRBJ1-1	.	TRBV11-2	.	TGTGCCAGCAGCTTGGGCAGAAACACTGAAGCTTTCTTT	CASSLGRNTEAFF
TRBJ2-3	TRBD2	TRBV5-5	.	TGTGCCAGCAGCTCGATTAGCGGGGGGGCGGATACGCAGTATTTT	CASSSISGGADTQYF
TRBJ2-7	.	TRBV2	.	TGTGCCAGCAGTGAGGGACTGCTAGAAGGGGAGCAGTACTTC	CASSEGLLEGEQYF
TRBJ2-7	TRBD1	TRBV9	once	TGTGCCAGCAGCGTAGGGGGACAGGGGGACTACGAGCAGTACTTC	CASSVGGQGDYEQYF
TRBJ2-7	.	TRBV5-5	few	TGTGCCAGCACCCTATTCGGTGGTTCGGACGAGCAGTACTTC	CASTLFGGSDEQYF
TRBJ1-2	.	TRBV6-5	.	TGTGCCAGCAGCCTGGGGGGGGCTGGAGGCTACACCTTC	CASSLGGAGGYTF
TRBJ1-1	.	TRBV5-1	.	TGCGCCAGCAGCTCAACCAACGCTGACGGCACTGAAGCTTTCTTT	CASSSTNADGTEAFF